This paragraph reports one T cell receptor (beta chain). Its antigen is not identified. Template switching added a universal primer binding site, and final cDNA carried unique molecular identifiers. TCRdb fed the 5' RACE reads into MiXCR, producing one record per CDR3 protein. This table holds 200,000 to 250,000 distinct CDR3 sequences, roughly 7.5% found once. These data originate in a study of identical twins. Study-level results: Cord blood beta clonotypes present at high abundance carried fewer insertions; no such pattern appeared in memory repertoires.

The V end was cut by 1 base, the J end by 4 bases, with 4 bases between. The CDR3 runs 12 residues. The V gene's germline CDR1 is SNHLY and CDR2 FYNNEI. The same sample was also studied in work on yellow fever vaccine responses in identical twins.

This chain uses TRBV2 with TRBJ1-1, with D unclear. Sequenced material: memory (CD45RO+) T cells sorted from blood. This receptor was obtained from a woman aged 18-35 years in good health. CDR3 nucleotide sequence: TGTGCCAGCAGTGAAGAGGGCACTGAAGCTTTCTTT. Translation gives CASSEEGTEAFF.